This TCR beta chain is drawn from a study of cytomegalovirus exposure and HLA in healthy donors. Whole-study results and caveats: Some highly shared sequence variants likely arose as a pipeline artifact. Common viral pathogens seemed to be connected with several of the most significant clusters, according to a later analysis.

Primers: 60 Vbeta forward and 13 Jbeta reverse. Profiling relied on immunoSEQ multiplex PCR, and the TCRdb table lists in-frame clones only, not all of them. The sample carries about 170,000 clones, 65% to 75% recorded once. CDR3 length equals 14 residues. The ends were cut back, 5 bases at V and 1 base at J, with 11 bases in the middle. Germline loops: CDR1 MNHEY, CDR2 SMNVEV (reference sequence). This clone has just a few counts. The antigen remains unidentified. The TCR comes from a girl between 5 and 17 years old in good health and CMV-seronegative. The sample taken for sequencing was PBMCs. The V gene is TRBV27, the J gene TRBJ1-1; D is unresolved. This CDR3 is CASSARTGNTEAFF. The DNA for the CDR3 is TGTGCCAGCAGTGCCCGTACCGGGAACACTGAAGCTTTCTTT.